The entry below describes one T cell receptor beta chain. What it recognizes is unknown. V was shortened by 0 bases and J by 14 bases, with 22 bases between the two germline ends. This CDR3 has 16 amino acids. The germline V gene encodes CDR1 LGHDT and CDR2 YNNKEL (reference sequence). The data are from a study of T cell responses to AZD1222 COVID-19 vaccine. For the study at large: Researchers grouped second doses given at about 4 or about 12 weeks into one pool.

Study-wide findings and caveats: Most donors were white British and more were female, and clonal diversity was possibly underestimated. Spike was spanned by vaccine-associated CD4 TCRs, which were dominant at 160-218 and 743-854.

The table came from immunoSEQ multiplex PCR; TCRdb's copy has only in-frame clones and leaves some out. Of some 110,000 clones in the sample, roughly 84% were seen once. The receptor comes from an adult in good health. Sequencing used peripheral blood, obtained on day 0 of AZD1222 vaccination. The chain has TRBV3-1 (or the pseudogene TRBV3-2) and TRBJ1-4; perhaps TRBD1 as D (6 bases). CDR3 residues: CASSQERGLSGRGLFF. Written as DNA, the CDR3 is TGTGCCAGCAGCCAAGAAAGGGGTTTAAGCGGAAGGGGGCTGTTTTTT.